Listed below are T cell receptor beta chains from one sample, sequenced in a study of T cell responses to AZD1222 COVID-19 vaccine. Here immunoSEQ multiplex PCR was the method, and the copy in TCRdb shows in-frame clones only, minus some. In the table there are 110,000 to 150,000 clones, 70% to 90% of which are singletons. The source material was peripheral blood, sampled on day 0 of AZD1222 vaccination. All receptors come from an adult in good health. Each CDR3 is given with its conserved first and last residue. The D gene is left open where the match is weak. Some rows mark clone size as missing; the rest say once, few, many or name a class of expanded clone.

CDR3 protein,CDR3 DNA,V gene,D gene,clone size,J gene
CASKEGRQETQYF,TGTGCCAGCAAAGAGGGGAGGCAAGAGACCCAGTACTTC,TRBV27,.,.,TRBJ2-5
CATSRKQGLEAFF,TGTGCCACCAGCAGAAAGCAGGGACTTGAAGCTTTCTTT,TRBV15,.,.,TRBJ1-1
CASSPSGVGGTEAFF,TGTGCCAGCAGCCCTTCCGGGGTTGGGGGCACTGAAGCTTTCTTT,TRBV3-1/TRBV3-2,.,.,TRBJ1-1
CASSTTGKGAFF,TGTGCCAGCAGTACCACAGGGAAGGGGGCTTTCTTT,TRBV27,.,.,TRBJ1-1
CATSTGGGANYGYTF,TGTGCCACCAGCACAGGAGGGGGAGCTAACTATGGCTACACCTTC,TRBV15,.,.,TRBJ1-2
CASRVPGGDTQYF,TGTGCCAGCAGAGTCCCGGGGGGAGATACGCAGTATTTT,TRBV6-5,TRBD2,.,TRBJ2-3
CASEKLAGGTDTQYF,TGTGCCAGCGAGAAATTAGCGGGGGGCACAGATACGCAGTATTTT,TRBV9,TRBD2,.,TRBJ2-3
CASSPGLGGGGNTIYF,TGCGCCAGCAGCCCAGGACTGGGCGGAGGAGGAAACACCATATATTTT,TRBV4-1,.,few,TRBJ1-3
CASSPGGRNQPQHF,TGTGCCAGCTCACCGGGGGGACGCAATCAGCCCCAGCATTTT,TRBV18,.,.,TRBJ1-5
CASSYPGAHTGELFF,TGTGCCAGCAGTTACCCCGGGGCTCACACCGGGGAGCTGTTTTTT,TRBV6-5,.,.,TRBJ2-2
CASSQDGPGGAGNEQFF,TGTGCCAGCAGCCAAGACGGACCAGGGGGCGCCGGGAATGAGCAGTTCTTC,TRBV4-2,TRBD1,.,TRBJ2-1
CASSSPGTGGETQYF,TGTGCCAGCAGTTCCCCCGGGACAGGAGGTGAGACCCAGTACTTC,TRBV27,TRBD1,once,TRBJ2-5
CASSLAGGQPQHF,TGTGCCAGCAGCTTAGCCGGGGGTCAGCCCCAGCATTTT,TRBV7-8,.,.,TRBJ1-5
CASRGAVVEKLFF,TGTGCCAGTCGAGGGGCGGTTGTCGAAAAACTGTTTTTT,TRBV19,.,once,TRBJ1-4
CASSLGQTQYF,TGTGCCAGCAGTTTGGGACAGACCCAGTACTTC,TRBV9,.,.,TRBJ2-5
CASSQKGLAGAYEQFF,TGCGCCAGCAGCCAAAAGGGACTAGCGGGGGCCTATGAGCAGTTCTTC,TRBV4-1,TRBD2,.,TRBJ2-1
CATSREVFGGYGYGYTF,TGTGCCACCAGCAGAGAGGTCTTTGGGGGATACGGCTATGGCTACACCTTC,TRBV15,.,.,TRBJ1-2
CASSMTGSTGELFF,TGTGCCAGTAGTATGACAGGCTCCACCGGGGAGCTGTTTTTT,TRBV19,.,.,TRBJ2-2
CASSRQVLGDTEAFF,TGTGCCAGCAGCCGCCAAGTGCTGGGGGACACTGAAGCTTTCTTT,TRBV3-1/TRBV3-2,.,.,TRBJ1-1
CASSLGVAGTTF,TGTGCCAGCAGTTTAGGGGTCGCCGGAACCACCTTC,TRBV12-3/TRBV12-4,.,few,TRBJ1-2
CSVDEGRAGYTF,TGCAGCGTTGACGAGGGTAGAGCTGGCTACACCTTC,TRBV29-1,.,.,TRBJ1-2
CASSESVAYGYTF,TGCGCCAGCAGTGAGTCAGTGGCGTATGGCTACACCTTC,TRBV10-2,.,once,TRBJ1-2
CASRTGAPNEKLFF,TGTGCCAGCAGAACAGGGGCGCCTAATGAAAAACTGTTTTTT,TRBV7-2,TRBD1,.,TRBJ1-4
CAISDRQKAGGPNEQFF,TGTGCCATCAGCGACCGCCAAAAAGCGGGAGGTCCGAATGAGCAGTTCTTC,TRBV10-3,TRBD2,.,TRBJ2-1
CASSYAQGGGPTDTQYF,TGTGCCAGCAGCTACGCCCAGGGGGGAGGTCCCACAGATACGCAGTATTTT,TRBV7-2,.,.,TRBJ2-3
CASGPLARAFF,TGTGCCAGTGGGCCTTTAGCGAGGGCTTTCTTT,TRBV25-1,.,few,TRBJ1-1
CASSLKAGQYEQYF,TGCGCCAGCAGCTTGAAAGCGGGACAGTACGAGCAGTACTTC,TRBV5-1,.,.,TRBJ2-7
CASSPKATSFYTDTQYF,TGTGCCAGTAGTCCCAAAGCCACTAGCTTCTACACAGATACGCAGTATTTT,TRBV19,.,.,TRBJ2-3
CASSQPRGGLSNQPQHF,TGTGCCAGCAGCCAGCCGAGGGGGGGATTGAGCAATCAGCCCCAGCATTTT,TRBV16,.,once,TRBJ1-5
CASSARQGTNTGELFF,TGTGCCAGCAGCGCGCGACAGGGAACGAACACCGGGGAGCTGTTTTTT,TRBV9,TRBD1,.,TRBJ2-2